What follows are 32 T cell receptor beta chains derived from one specimen sequenced in a study of tumor and adjacent non-tumor tissue in lung cancer. RNA was extracted from bulk tissue without any cell sorting. The normal lung tissue was taken more than 3 cm from the tumor edge. TCRbeta libraries were built with three rounds of nested PCR, modified from ARM-PCR. A single record per CDR3 protein comes from TCRdb applying MiXCR to the multiplex PCR reads. The sample lists 100,000 or so distinct CDR3 sequences, less than 85% occurring once. Sequencing was carried out using distant non-tumor lung tissue. Receptor source: a man in his sixties with small cell lung cancer.

This clonotype was seen at least ten times. The chain couples TRBV5-4 to TRBJ2-5; a possible D gene is TRBD2 (7 bases). The germline V gene has CDR1 SGHNT and CDR2 YYREEE (reference sequence). The CDR3 spans 16 residues. Trimming removed 3 bases at V and 3 bases at J, with 18 bases between. The CDR3 DNA follows: TGTGCCAGCAGCTGGGGGGGGGCTAGCGAGAAAGAGACCCAGTACTTC. Encoded protein: CASSWGGASEKETQYF.

In regard to this clonotype: One end of the junction varies from germline; a read error may be responsible. V usage is TRBV12-3 or TRBV12-4 and J usage is TRBJ2-1; D perhaps matches TRBD2 (6 bases). The CDR3 loop spans 14 amino acids. The CDR3 DNA is TGTGCCAGTAGTTCCGGGAGAGAGCACAATGAGCAATTCTTC. Residues: CASSSGREHNEQFF.

The chain has TRBV6-5 and TRBJ2-1; D might be TRBD1 (5 bases). Germline assignment: CDR1 MNHEY and CDR2 SVGAGI. The CDR3 loop spans 13 amino acids. V gave up 4 bases and J gave up 4 bases, with 8 bases separating them. The DNA of the CDR3 is TGTGCCAGCAGTTCCAGACAGTACAATGAGCAGTTCTTC. It translates to CASSSRQYNEQFF.

With regard to this clonotype: A junction end diverges from the germline sequence, so it may reflect a read error. The chain combines TRBV6-5 with TRBJ2-1, with D uncertain. The CDR3 consists of 12 residues. CDR1 is MNHEY, CDR2 SVGAGI, per germline. The CDR3 here is CVSSSTYNEQSF. DNA for the CDR3: TGTGTCAGCAGTTCGACTTACAATGAGCAGTCCTTC.

Turning to this clonotype: This CDR3 fails to terminate in the conserved phenylalanine or tryptophan, so it likely reflects a read error. The genes are TRBV13 and TRBJ2-5, with D possibly matching TRBD2 (6 bases). This CDR3 region has 13 residues. Per germline, CDR1 PRHDT and CDR2 FYEKMQ (reference sequence). The ends were cut back, 6 bases at V and 7 bases at J, with 15 bases in the middle. The CDR3 sequence: CASRQRGEATQYL. CDR3 nucleotides: TGTGCCAGCAGGCAACGCGGGGAAGCGACCCAGTACCTC.

With regard to this clonotype: At one end the junction does not follow the germline gene, possibly because of a read error. The V call is TRBV29-1, the J call TRBJ2-1; 7 bases map to TRBD2. The CDR3 has 14 amino acids. Germline V gene lookup returns CDR1 SQVTM and CDR2 ANQGSEA. The chain's CDR3 is CSVVGRERSNKQFF. The CDR3 DNA follows: TGCAGCGTTGTCGGGCGGGAGAGGAGCAATAAGCAGTTCTTC.

The V gene is TRBV5-4, the J gene TRBJ2-3; D unresolved. Germline values: CDR1 SGHNT, CDR2 YYREEE (reference sequence). V was cut by 2 bases and J by 8 bases, with 9 bases left in between. This CDR3 has 12 residues. CDR3 amino acids: CASSLSQGTQYF. For the CDR3, the DNA is TGTGCCAGCAGCTTATCCCAAGGTACGCAGTATTTT.

The rearrangement joins TRBV11-1 to TRBJ2-1, with 13 bases lining up with TRBD2. V lost 6 bases, J lost 7 bases, and 15 bases stayed unmatched. The CDR3 length is 18 residues. The V gene's germline CDR1 is SGHAT and CDR2 FQDESV (reference sequence). The CDR3 coding sequence is TGTGCCAGCAGTTCAGGGCCGAGGACTAGCGGGAGTGGTAATGAGCAGTTCTTC. Residues: CASSSGPRTSGSGNEQFF.

This clonotype was recorded only once. No conserved phenylalanine or tryptophan is present at the end of the CDR3, so a read error is the likely explanation. Because the CDR3's place on the DNA is in doubt, the DNA is left out and the CDR3 is given as listed by TCRdb. This sequence joins TRBV20-1 and TRBJ2-1; the listed D gene, TRBD1, was not tested against the DNA. CDR1 is DFQATT and CDR2 is SNEGSKA in the germline V gene (reference sequence). The CDR3 sequence runs 11 residues, both termini included. The CDR3 region is CNARAPGPLVL.

A word on this clonotype: This CDR3 is missing its conserved last phenylalanine or tryptophan, likely due to a read error. The gene calls are TRBV30 and TRBJ1-2; the D gene is possibly TRBD1 (6 bases). The CDR3 totals 13 residues. CDR1 and CDR2 (germline): GTSNPN, SVGIG (reference sequence). V lost 6 bases and J 8 bases, leaving 19 bases between the germline ends. CDR3 sequence: CACPKGDKWGYTL. In nucleotides, the CDR3 is TGTGCCTGCCCCAAGGGGGATAAATGGGGCTACACCTTA.

On this clonotype itself: Germline and junction disagree at one end, which may indicate a read error. CDR3 DNA sequence: TGTGACAGCAGTTACTCGACCTGGGGACTAGCGGACAATGAGCAATTCTTC. This encodes CDSSYSTWGLADNEQFF. The rearrangement joins TRBV6-5 to TRBJ2-1, with 11 bases aligning to TRBD2. Germline V gene lookup returns CDR1 MNHEY and CDR2 SVGAGI. The CDR3 totals 17 residues.

With respect to this clonotype: A read error may produce the germline difference seen at one junction end. The rearrangement links TRBV29-1 to TRBJ1-2; TRBD1 matches 7 bases. Germline loops: CDR1 SQVTM, CDR2 ANQGSEA. The CDR3 contains 13 residues. CDR3 coding DNA: TGCAGCGTTGTAAAGGACAGGATTGATGGCTACATCTTC. This encodes CSVVKDRIDGYIF.

Points on this clonotype: A read error is possible here, since a much larger clone lies one base away. This chain joins TRBV28 and TRBJ2-2, with D uncertain. The germline V gene encodes CDR1 MDHEN and CDR2 SYDVKM. The CDR3 is 11 residues long. Between the trimmed V and J ends, which lost 4 bases and 9 bases, there was a span of 6 bases. CDR3: CASSSLRELFF. The CDR3 coding sequence is TGTGCCAGCAGTTCTCTCAGGGAGCTGTTTTTT.

A note on this clonotype: Since no conserved phenylalanine or tryptophan closes the CDR3, a read error is the likely cause. This chain joins TRBV7-3 and TRBJ2-1; D might be TRBD2 (5 bases). CDR3 length: 15 residues. Germline V gene lookup returns CDR1 SGHTA and CDR2 FQGTGA. In nucleotides, the CDR3 is TGTGCCAGCAACTTAGTGAGGGCCGCCTACAATGAGCAGTTCTTA. Protein: CASNLVRAAYNEQFL.

A few counts support this clonotype. The chain combines TRBV24-1 with TRBJ1-1; no clear D. This CDR3 is built from 12 residues. V lost 7 bases and J 7 bases, leaving 12 bases between the germline ends. The V gene's germline CDR1 is KGHDR and CDR2 SFDVKD. The DNA for the CDR3 is TGTGCCACCAGCGACGGGAGTATTGAAGCTTTCTTT. Residues: CATSDGSIEAFF.

This clonotype has just one count. An end of the junction does not agree with germline; a read error may underlie this. The V gene is TRBV10-2, the J gene TRBJ2-3; 14 nucleotides match TRBD2. CDR3 length equals 16 residues. Germline values: CDR1 WSHSY, CDR2 SAAADI. The chain's CDR3 is CTSSSTGLAGVGMLYF. CDR3 bases: TGCACCAGCAGTTCTACGGGACTAGCGGGAGTGGGTATGCTGTATTTT.

This clonotype has more than one count but fewer than ten. Because the CDR3 is missing its conserved closing phenylalanine or tryptophan, this is likely a read error. The chain carries TRBV4-2 and TRBJ1-4; D is ambiguous. CDR3 length: 16 residues. Germline V lookup: CDR1 LGHNA, CDR2 YNFKEQ. V dropped 1 base and J dropped 8 bases, with 17 bases sitting between them. CDR3 DNA sequence: TGTGCCAGCAGCCAAGTTCTTCCCGCGGCAGCCGAAAAACTGTTTTCT. This gives the protein CASSQVLPAAAEKLFS.

V and J are TRBV12-3 or TRBV12-4 and TRBJ2-5; 7 nucleotides agree with TRBD1. The V and J ends lost 7 bases and 3 bases, in that order; junction bases with no gene match: 8. The CDR3 has 14 amino acids. DNA of the CDR3: TGTGCCAGCAATCTAATTGACAGGGAAGAGACCCAGTACTTC. Amino acid sequence: CASNLIDREETQYF.

J is TRBJ1-2 and V is TRBV6-5; D not resolved. The germline gives CDR1 MNHEY, CDR2 SVGAGI. This CDR3 is built from 11 residues. CDR3 in DNA: TGTGCTAACAGCCCCTGGGTTGGCTACACCTTC. Translating gives CANSPWVGYTF.

For this clonotype: Given the absence of the conserved phenylalanine or tryptophan at the CDR3 end, a read error is likely. DNA for the CDR3: TGCGCCAGCAGCCAGGGGATGCCTCAGCCACAGCATATT. This gives the protein CASSQGMPQPQHI. The chain recombines TRBV4-1 with TRBJ1-5, with unresolved D. The CDR3 is 13 residues long. CDR1 and CDR2 (germline): MGHRA, YSYEKL.

With regard to this clonotype: The junction departs from the called germline gene at one end, perhaps through a read error. The chain has TRBV4-2 and TRBJ1-6, with D hard to call. CDR3 length equals 14 residues. Germline V CDR1 and CDR2: LGHNA, YNFKEQ. The CDR3 sequence: CANSQEKSNSPLHF. The DNA of the CDR3 is TGTGCCAACAGCCAAGAGAAATCAAATTCACCCCTCCACTTT.

Concerning this clonotype itself: This CDR3 fails to terminate in the conserved phenylalanine or tryptophan, so it likely reflects a read error. This chain uses TRBV11-2 with TRBJ2-1, with D possibly called TRBD1 or TRBD2 (5 bases each). The V end lost 8 bases, the J end lost 6 bases, and 17 bases lay between the germline ends. CDR1 and CDR2 from the germline V gene are SGHAT and FQNNGV. The CDR3 consists of 14 residues. CDR3 in DNA: TGTGCCAGCCACAAGCGGCAGGGCTGCAATGAGCAGTTCGTC. This sequence encodes CASHKRQGCNEQFV.

About this clonotype: One end of the junction fails to match germline, which may point to a read error. The rearrangement joins TRBV4-2 to TRBJ2-7; unclear D gene. Germline CDR1 LGHNA, CDR2 YNFKEQ. The CDR3 runs 14 residues. In DNA, the CDR3 is TGTACCAGCAACCAAGATACCGGTGGGAACGAGCAGTACTTC. Its protein product is CTSNQDTGGNEQYF.

Worth noting for this clonotype: A read error may account for a junction end that differs from germline. The V call is TRBV7-9, the J call TRBJ2-2, with TRBD2 matching over 9 bases. The germline V gene encodes CDR1 SEHNR and CDR2 FQNEAQ (reference sequence). The CDR3 is 16 amino acids. CDR3 amino acids: CASNLSDSGGTGELFF. CDR3 nucleotides: TGTGCCAGCAACTTAAGCGATAGCGGGGGCACCGGGGAGCTGTTTTTT. The complete variable domain, with remaining parts taken from reference TRBV7-9 and TRBJ2-2, reads DTGVSQNPRHKITKRGQNVTFRCDPISEHNRLYWYRQTLGQGPEFLTYFQNEAQLEKSRLLSDRFSAERPKGSFSTLEIQRTEQGDSAMYLCASNLSDSGGTGELFFGEGSRLTVL.

Details on this clonotype: Germline is not matched at one junction end, which may reflect a read error. V usage is TRBV6-5 and J usage is TRBJ1-1, with D maybe TRBD1 (5 bases). This CDR3 region has 17 residues. Germline V gene data show CDR1 as MNHEY and CDR2 as SVGAGI. CDR3 residues: CASRPGEGSLIRPDAFF. Written as DNA, the CDR3 is TGTGCCAGCAGACCGGGGGAGGGGTCCCTTATACGTCCTGATGCTTTCTTT.

As for this clonotype: It may be a read error: a sequence one base away is much more abundant. The genes are TRBV2 and TRBJ1-3, with 8 nucleotides matching TRBD1. The trim removed 9 bases at V and 4 bases at J, leaving 8 bases unmatched. Looked up from germline, CDR1 is SNHLY and CDR2 is FYNNEI. The CDR3 covers 14 residues. CDR3 in DNA: TGTGCCAGGAGTCCACGGACAGGGGGAAACACCATATATTTT. Residues: CARSPRTGGNTIYF.

As concerns this clonotype: The junction does not match germline at one end; this may be a read error. This chain joins TRBV4-1 and TRBJ1-5; a possible D gene is TRBD1 (5 bases). CDR3 length: 16 amino acids. Germline lookup yields CDR1 MGHRA and CDR2 YSYEKL. In DNA, the CDR3 is TGCGCCAGCAGTGAAAGGATCAGGGCGCTCGGTCAGCCCCATCATTTT. Amino acid sequence: CASSERIRALGQPHHF.

A note on this clonotype: Sequence at one end of the junction differs from germline and may be a read error. The chain is built from TRBV29-1 and TRBJ2-2; 11 bases match TRBD2. CDR1 is SQVTM, CDR2 ANQGSEA, per germline. The CDR3 has 14 amino acids. The CDR3 loop reads CNVELAGAYRGAVF. The CDR3 coding sequence is TGCAACGTTGAACTAGCGGGAGCATATCGGGGAGCTGTTTTT.

With respect to this clonotype: This likely comes from a read error, as the CDR3 has no conserved phenylalanine or tryptophan at its end. V gene TRBV4-1 combines with J gene TRBJ2-7, with a possible D match to TRBD1 (5 bases). Trimming took 10 bases from V and 3 from J, leaving 16 bases between them. CDR1 and CDR2 (germline): MGHRA, YSYEKL. This CDR3 is built from 13 residues. In DNA, the CDR3 is TGCGCCACTAGTTTCGACAGACTCTACGAGCAGTACTCC. Encoded protein: CATSFDRLYEQYS.

The chain combines TRBV12-3 or TRBV12-4 with TRBJ2-3; 7 nucleotides line up with TRBD2. The CDR3 sequence is 14 residues long. The CDR3 DNA sequence: TGTCCTAGCAGTCGGACTAGGACGACAGATACGCAGTATTTT. Its translation: CPSSRTRTTDTQYF.

The V gene is TRBV11-3, the J gene TRBJ2-3; either TRBD1 or TRBD2 may supply D (5 bases each). The CDR3 spans 14 residues. The V gene's germline CDR1 is SGHNT and CDR2 YENEEA. V gave up 7 bases and J gave up 6 bases, with 17 bases separating them. The CDR3 spells CASNTSGADDTQYF. DNA of the CDR3: TGTGCCAGCAACACCTCCGGGGCCGATGATACGCAGTATTTT.

This clonotype was seen many times. At one end the junction does not follow the germline gene, possibly because of a read error. The genes are TRBV4-2 and TRBJ1-3; D is unresolved. This CDR3 contains 16 residues. Per germline, CDR1 LGHNA and CDR2 YNFKEQ. CDR3 DNA: TGTGCCAGCGGCCAAGAGTTCGGCGGTTCTGGAAACACCATATATTTT. Its translation is CASGQEFGGSGNTIYF.